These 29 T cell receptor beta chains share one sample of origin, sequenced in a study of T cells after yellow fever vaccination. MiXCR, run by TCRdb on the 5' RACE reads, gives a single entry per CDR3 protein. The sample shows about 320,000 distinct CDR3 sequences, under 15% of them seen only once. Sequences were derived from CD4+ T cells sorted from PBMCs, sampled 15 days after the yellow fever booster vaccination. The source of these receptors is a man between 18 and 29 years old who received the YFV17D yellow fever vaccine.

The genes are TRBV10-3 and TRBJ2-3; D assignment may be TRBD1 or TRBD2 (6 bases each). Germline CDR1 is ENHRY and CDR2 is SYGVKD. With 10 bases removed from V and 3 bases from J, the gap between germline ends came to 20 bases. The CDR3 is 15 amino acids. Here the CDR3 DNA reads TGTGCCACCGGGGGCGGGACGGACCTTACAGATACGCAGTATTTT. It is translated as CATGGGTDLTDTQYF.

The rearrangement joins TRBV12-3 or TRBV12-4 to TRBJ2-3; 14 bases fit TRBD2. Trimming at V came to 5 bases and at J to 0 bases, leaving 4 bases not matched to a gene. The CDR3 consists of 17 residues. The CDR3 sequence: CASSRLAGGRSTDTQYF. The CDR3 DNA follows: TGTGCCAGCAGTCGACTAGCGGGGGGGCGGAGCACAGATACGCAGTATTTT.

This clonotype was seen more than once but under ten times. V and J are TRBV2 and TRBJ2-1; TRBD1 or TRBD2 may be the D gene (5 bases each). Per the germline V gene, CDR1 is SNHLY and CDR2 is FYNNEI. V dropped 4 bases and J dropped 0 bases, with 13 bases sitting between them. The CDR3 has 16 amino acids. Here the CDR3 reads CASSVRDRSSYNEQFF. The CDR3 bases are TGTGCCAGCAGTGTCCGGGACCGGAGCTCCTACAATGAGCAGTTCTTC.

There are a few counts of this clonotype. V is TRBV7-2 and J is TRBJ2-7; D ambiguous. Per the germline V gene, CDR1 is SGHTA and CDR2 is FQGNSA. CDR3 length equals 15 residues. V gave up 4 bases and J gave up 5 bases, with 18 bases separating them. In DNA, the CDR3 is TGTGCCAGCAGCTCTGGGCCCTGGGTCCCGGACGAGCAGTACTTC. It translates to CASSSGPWVPDEQYF.

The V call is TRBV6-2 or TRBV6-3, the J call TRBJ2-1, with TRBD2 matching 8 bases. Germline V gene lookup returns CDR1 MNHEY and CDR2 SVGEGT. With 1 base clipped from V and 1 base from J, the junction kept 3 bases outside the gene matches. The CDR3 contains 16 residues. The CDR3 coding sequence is TGTGCCAGCAGTTACTTAGGCGGGAGGTCCTACAATGAGCAGTTCTTC. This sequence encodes CASSYLGGRSYNEQFF.

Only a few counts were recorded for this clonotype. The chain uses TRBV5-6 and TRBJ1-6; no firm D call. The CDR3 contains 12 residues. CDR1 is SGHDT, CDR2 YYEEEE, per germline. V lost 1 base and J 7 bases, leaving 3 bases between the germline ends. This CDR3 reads CASSLQNSPLHF. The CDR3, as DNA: TGTGCCAGCAGCTTGCAAAATTCACCCCTCCACTTT.

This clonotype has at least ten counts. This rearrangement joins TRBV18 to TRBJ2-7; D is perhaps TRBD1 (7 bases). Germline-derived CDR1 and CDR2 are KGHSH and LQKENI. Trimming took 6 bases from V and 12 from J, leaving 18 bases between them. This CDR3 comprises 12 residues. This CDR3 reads CASSSQGGTAYV. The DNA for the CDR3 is TGTGCCAGCTCTTCCCAAGGAGGGACAGCGTACGTC.

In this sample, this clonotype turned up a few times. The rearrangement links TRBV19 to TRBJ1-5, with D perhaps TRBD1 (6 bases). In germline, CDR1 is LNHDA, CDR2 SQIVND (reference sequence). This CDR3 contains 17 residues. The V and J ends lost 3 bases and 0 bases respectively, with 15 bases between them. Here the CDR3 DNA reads TGTGCCAGTAGTATTATAGGGGGGGCTTATAGCAATCAGCCCCAGCATTTT. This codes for CASSIIGGAYSNQPQHF. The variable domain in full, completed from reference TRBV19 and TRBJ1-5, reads DGGITQSPKYLFRKEGQNVTLSCEQNLNHDAMYWYRQDPGQGLRLIYYSQIVNDFQKGDIAEGYSVSREKKESFPLTVTSAQKNPTAFYLCASSIIGGAYSNQPQHFGDGTRLSIL.

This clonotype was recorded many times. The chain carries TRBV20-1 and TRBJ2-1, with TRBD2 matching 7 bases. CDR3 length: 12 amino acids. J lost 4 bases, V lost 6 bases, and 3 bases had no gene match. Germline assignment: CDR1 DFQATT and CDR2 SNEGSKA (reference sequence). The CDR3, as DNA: TGCAGTGCCCAGCGGGAATACAATGAGCAGTTCTTC. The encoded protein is CSAQREYNEQFF.

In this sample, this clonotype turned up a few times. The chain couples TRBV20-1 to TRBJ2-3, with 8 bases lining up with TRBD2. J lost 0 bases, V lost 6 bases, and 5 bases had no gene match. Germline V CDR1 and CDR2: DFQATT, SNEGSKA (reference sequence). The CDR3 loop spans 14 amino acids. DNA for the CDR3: TGCAGTGCCTCGAGACTAGCGAGCACAGATACGCAGTATTTT. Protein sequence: CSASRLASTDTQYF.

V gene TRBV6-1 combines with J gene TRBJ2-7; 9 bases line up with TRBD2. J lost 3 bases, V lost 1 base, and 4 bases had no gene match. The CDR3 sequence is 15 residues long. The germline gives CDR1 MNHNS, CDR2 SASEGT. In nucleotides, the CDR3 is TGTGCCAGCAGTGAAGGGCCTAGCGGGATCTACGAGCAGTACTTC. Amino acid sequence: CASSEGPSGIYEQYF.

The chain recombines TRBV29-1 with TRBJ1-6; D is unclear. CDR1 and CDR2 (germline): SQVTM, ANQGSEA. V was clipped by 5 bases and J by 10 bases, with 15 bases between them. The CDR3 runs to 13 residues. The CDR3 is CSVSESPKSPLHF. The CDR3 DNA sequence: TGCAGCGTTTCTGAAAGCCCCAAGTCACCCCTCCACTTT.

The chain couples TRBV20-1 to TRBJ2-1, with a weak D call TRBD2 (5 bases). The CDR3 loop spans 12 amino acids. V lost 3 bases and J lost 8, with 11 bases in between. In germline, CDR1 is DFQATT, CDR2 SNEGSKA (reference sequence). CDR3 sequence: CSASDGLHEQFF. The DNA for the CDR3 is TGCAGTGCTAGTGATGGACTGCATGAGCAGTTCTTC.

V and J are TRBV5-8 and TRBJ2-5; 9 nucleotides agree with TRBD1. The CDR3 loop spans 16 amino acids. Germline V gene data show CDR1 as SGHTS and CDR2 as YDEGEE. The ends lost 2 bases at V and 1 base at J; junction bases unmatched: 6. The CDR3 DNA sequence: TGTGCCAGCAGCTTTTCCGGGACAGGGCTCCAAGAGACCCAGTACTTC. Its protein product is CASSFSGTGLQETQYF.

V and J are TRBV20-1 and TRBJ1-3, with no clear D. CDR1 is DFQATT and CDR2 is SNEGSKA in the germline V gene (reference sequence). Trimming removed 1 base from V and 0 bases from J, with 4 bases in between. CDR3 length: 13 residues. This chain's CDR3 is CSARGYSGNTIYF. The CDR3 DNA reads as TGCAGTGCTAGAGGATACTCTGGAAACACCATATATTTT.

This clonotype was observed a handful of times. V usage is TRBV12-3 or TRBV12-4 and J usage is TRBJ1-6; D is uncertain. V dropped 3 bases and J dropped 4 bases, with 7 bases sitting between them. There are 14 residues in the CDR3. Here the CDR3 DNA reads TGTGCCAGCAGTTTCGTAGAGTATAATTCACCCCTCCACTTT. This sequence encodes CASSFVEYNSPLHF.

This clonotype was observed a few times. The DNA for the CDR3 is TGTGCCAGCAGCTTACGGGGACACCCAACCTACGAGCAGTACTTC. Encoded protein: CASSLRGHPTYEQYF. The chain employs TRBV7-8 and TRBJ2-7, with a possible D match to TRBD1 (6 bases). V was shortened by 2 bases and J by 2 bases, with 13 bases between the two germline ends. Per germline, CDR1 SGHVS and CDR2 FQNEAQ. The CDR3 runs to 15 residues. Full variable domain (rest looked up from reference TRBV7-8 and TRBJ2-7): GAGVSQSPRYKVAKRGQDVALRCDPISGHVSLFWYQQALGQGPEFLTYFQNEAQLDKSGLPSDRFFAERPEGSVSTLKIQRTQQEDSAVYLCASSLRGHPTYEQYFGPGTRLTVT.

The CDR3 loop reads CASSLGASYEQYV. The CDR3 DNA sequence: TGCGCCAGCAGCCTAGGGGCCTCCTACGAGCAGTACGTC. The chain joins TRBV5-1 to TRBJ2-7; TRBD1 is a possible D gene (5 bases). V was cut by 4 bases and J by 0 bases, with 8 bases left in between. The CDR3 spans 13 residues. The germline V gene encodes CDR1 SGHRS and CDR2 YFSETQ.

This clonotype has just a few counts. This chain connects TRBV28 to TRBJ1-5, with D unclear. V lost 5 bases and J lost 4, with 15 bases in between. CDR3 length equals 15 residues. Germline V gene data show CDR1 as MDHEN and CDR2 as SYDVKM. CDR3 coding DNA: TGTGCCAGCAGTACTTTAGGAGTCCCAAATCAGCCCCAGCATTTT. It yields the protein CASSTLGVPNQPQHF.

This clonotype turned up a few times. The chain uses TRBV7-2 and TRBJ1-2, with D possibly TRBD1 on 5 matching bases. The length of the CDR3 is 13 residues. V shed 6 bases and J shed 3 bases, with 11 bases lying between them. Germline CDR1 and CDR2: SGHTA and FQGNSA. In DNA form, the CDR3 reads TGTGCCAGCAGGACCGGGACGGACTATGGCTACACCTTC. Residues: CASRTGTDYGYTF.

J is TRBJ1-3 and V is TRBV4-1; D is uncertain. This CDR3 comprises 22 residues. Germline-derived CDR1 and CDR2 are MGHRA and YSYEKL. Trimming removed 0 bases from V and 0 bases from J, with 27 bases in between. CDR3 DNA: TGCGCCAGCAGCCAAGAGACCCCCCTTCCCCGGTACGGTGCGACCTCTGGAAACACCATATATTTT. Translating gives CASSQETPLPRYGATSGNTIYF.

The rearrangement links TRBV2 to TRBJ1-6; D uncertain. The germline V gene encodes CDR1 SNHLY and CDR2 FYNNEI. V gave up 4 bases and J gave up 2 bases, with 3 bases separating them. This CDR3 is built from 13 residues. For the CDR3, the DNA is TGTGCCAGCAGTGTCGCCTATAATTCACCCCTCCACTTT. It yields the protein CASSVAYNSPLHF.

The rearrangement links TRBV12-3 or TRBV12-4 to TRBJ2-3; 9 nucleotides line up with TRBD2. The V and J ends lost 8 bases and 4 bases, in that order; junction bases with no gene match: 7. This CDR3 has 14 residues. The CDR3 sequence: CASVRGGSPDTQYF. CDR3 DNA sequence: TGTGCCAGCGTGCGGGGGGGCAGTCCAGATACGCAGTATTTT.

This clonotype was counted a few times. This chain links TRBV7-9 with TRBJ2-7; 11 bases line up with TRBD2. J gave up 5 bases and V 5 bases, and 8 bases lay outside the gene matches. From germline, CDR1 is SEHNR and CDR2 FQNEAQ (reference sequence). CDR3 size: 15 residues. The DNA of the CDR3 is TGTGCCAGCAGCCCTATAGCGGGGGGGACCCACGAGCAGTACTTC. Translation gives CASSPIAGGTHEQYF.

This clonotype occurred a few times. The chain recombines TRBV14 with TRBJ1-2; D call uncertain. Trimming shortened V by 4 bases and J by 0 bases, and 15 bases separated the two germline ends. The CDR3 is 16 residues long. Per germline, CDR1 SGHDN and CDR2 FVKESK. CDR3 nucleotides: TGTGCCAGCAGCCCGATCTCTATTGCGGCTAACTATGGCTACACCTTC. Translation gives CASSPISIAANYGYTF.

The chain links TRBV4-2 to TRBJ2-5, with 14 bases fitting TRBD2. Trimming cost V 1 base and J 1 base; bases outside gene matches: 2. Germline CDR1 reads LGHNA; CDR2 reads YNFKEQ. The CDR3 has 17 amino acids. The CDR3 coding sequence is TGTGCCAGCAGCCAAGGGACTAGCGGGGGGAGCCAAGAGACCCAGTACTTC. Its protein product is CASSQGTSGGSQETQYF.

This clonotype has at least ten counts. The chain's CDR3 is CASRLPSGEQYV. The CDR3 coding sequence is TGTGCCAGCAGGTTACCGTCGGGGGAGCAGTACGTC. V gene TRBV6-2 or TRBV6-3 combines with J gene TRBJ2-7, with a weak D call TRBD2 (5 bases). The ends were cut back, 6 bases at V and 7 bases at J, with 13 bases in the middle. Germline V gives CDR1 MNHEY, CDR2 SVGEGT. The CDR3 spans 12 residues.

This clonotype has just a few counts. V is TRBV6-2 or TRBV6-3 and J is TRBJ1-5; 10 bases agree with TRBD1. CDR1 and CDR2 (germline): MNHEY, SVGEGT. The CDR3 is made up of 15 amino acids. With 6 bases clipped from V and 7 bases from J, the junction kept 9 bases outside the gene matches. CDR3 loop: CASSYDRGRGQPQHF. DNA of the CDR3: TGTGCCAGCAGCTACGACAGGGGGCGTGGGCAGCCCCAGCATTTT.

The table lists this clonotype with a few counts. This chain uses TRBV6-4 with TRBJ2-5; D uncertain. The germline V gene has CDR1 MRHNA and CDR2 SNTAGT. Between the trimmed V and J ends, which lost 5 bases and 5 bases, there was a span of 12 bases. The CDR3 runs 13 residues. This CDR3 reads CASSTRMGETQYF. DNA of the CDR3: TGTGCCAGCAGTACCAGGATGGGGGAGACCCAGTACTTC.